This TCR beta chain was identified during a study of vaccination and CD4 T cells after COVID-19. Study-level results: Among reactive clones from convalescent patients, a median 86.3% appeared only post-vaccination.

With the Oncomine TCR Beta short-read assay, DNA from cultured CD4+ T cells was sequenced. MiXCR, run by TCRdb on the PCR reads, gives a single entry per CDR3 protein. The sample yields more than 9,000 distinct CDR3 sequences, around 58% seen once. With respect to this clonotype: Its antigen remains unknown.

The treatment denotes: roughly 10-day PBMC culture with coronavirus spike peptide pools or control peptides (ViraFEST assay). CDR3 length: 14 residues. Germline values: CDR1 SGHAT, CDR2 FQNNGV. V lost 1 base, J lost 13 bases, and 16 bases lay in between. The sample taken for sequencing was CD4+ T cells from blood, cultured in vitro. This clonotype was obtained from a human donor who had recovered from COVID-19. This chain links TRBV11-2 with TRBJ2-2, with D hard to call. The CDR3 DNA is TGTGCCAGCAGCTTAGCTGGTGGGCCCGGTTGGCTGTTTTTT. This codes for CASSLAGGPGWLFF.